One sample yielded the 29 T cell receptor beta chains listed below, sequenced in a study of blood T cells in healthy people across ages (dated by TCRdb to the mid-2010s). Libraries were made using 5' RACE. Sequencing took place on an Illumina HiSeq 2500. The second PCR ran for roughly 6 to 11 cycles and used a J-beta primer mix along with a sample-barcoded 5' primer. Clones were called with MiXCR by TCRdb after fastp trimmed the public reads at Q25, and only in-frame beta chains were retained. Merged by CDR3 protein, the rows form single entries marked with the most common genes and DNA. This sample comprises roughly 1,100,000 distinct CDR3 sequences, 25% of them detected only once. The top ten constitute approximately 0.79% of the sample. The same sample was also used in a study of T cells of mothers and their children.

Material for sequencing was blood. These receptors originate from a girl under 10 years old in good health.

This chain connects TRBV11-1 to TRBJ2-2; D is unresolved. CDR1 SGHAT and CDR2 FQDESV come from the germline V gene (reference sequence). Trimming took off 4 bases at V and 5 bases at J, with 8 bases between the two ends. CDR3 length: 13 amino acids. The CDR3 region has the DNA TGTGCCAGCAGCTGGTTGAAGACCGGGGAGCTGTTTTTT. Residues: CASSWLKTGELFF.

This clonotype occurred a few times. The rearrangement links TRBV28 to TRBJ1-3; unclear D gene. CDR1 is MDHEN and CDR2 is SYDVKM in the germline V gene. Trimming removed 8 bases at V and 0 bases at J, with 11 bases between. The CDR3 loop spans 14 amino acids. The CDR3 DNA reads TGTGCCAGCCATAGGTCGGGCTCTGGAAACACCATATATTTT. Translated: CASHRSGSGNTIYF. Variable domain in full (rest from reference TRBV28 and TRBJ1-3): DVKVTQSSRYLVKRTGEKVFLECVQDMDHENMFWYRQDPGLGLRLIYFSYDVKMKEKGDIPEGYSVSREKKERFSLILESASTNQTSMYLCASHRSGSGNTIYFGEGSWLTVV.

The chain joins TRBV7-8 to TRBJ1-1, with D possibly TRBD1 on 5 matching bases. CDR1 and CDR2 from the germline V gene are SGHVS and FQNEAQ. The CDR3 contains 15 residues. V dropped 1 base and J dropped 4 bases, with 13 bases sitting between them. CDR3 loop: CASSLGPGGSTEAFF. The CDR3 coding sequence is TGTGCCAGCAGCTTAGGTCCGGGGGGTAGCACTGAAGCTTTCTTT.

In its sample, this clonotype was seen a few times. The rearrangement links TRBV28 to TRBJ1-1; D perhaps matches TRBD1 (6 bases). The CDR3 consists of 13 residues. Germline-derived CDR1 and CDR2 are MDHEN and SYDVKM. V was trimmed by 3 bases and J by 7 bases, leaving 12 bases between them. The CDR3 sequence is CASSLYRTVEAFF. In nucleotides, the CDR3 is TGTGCCAGCAGTTTGTACCGGACAGTTGAAGCTTTCTTT.

This chain uses TRBV3-1 with TRBJ2-3; TRBD1 is a possible D gene (6 bases). Trimming took off 1 base at V and 5 bases at J, with 13 bases between the two ends. The germline V gene encodes CDR1 LGHDT and CDR2 YNNKEL (reference sequence). This CDR3 comprises 15 residues. Here the CDR3 reads CASSQGQGRGDTQYF. For the CDR3, the DNA is TGTGCCAGCAGCCAAGGTCAGGGGCGTGGAGATACGCAGTATTTT.

The CDR3 sequence is CASSLGGGTAYNEQFF. The CDR3 nucleotides are TGTGCCAGCAGCTTAGGGGGAGGGACAGCTTACAATGAGCAGTTCTTC. The V call is TRBV7-3, the J call TRBJ2-1; perhaps D is TRBD1 or TRBD2 (7 bases each). V lost 2 bases, J lost 4 bases, and 15 bases lay in between. The CDR3 is made up of 16 amino acids. From germline, CDR1 is SGHTA and CDR2 FQGTGA.

This chain links TRBV4-2 with TRBJ2-7, with D uncertain. V shed 5 bases and J shed 0 bases, with 11 bases lying between them. Germline V gene sequence: CDR1 LGHNA, CDR2 YNFKEQ. The CDR3 totals 14 residues. CDR3 nucleotide sequence: TGTGCCAGCAGCGACCTGAGCCCCTCCTACGAGCAGTACTTC. Translating gives CASSDLSPSYEQYF.

This clonotype was counted between two and nine times. This chain connects TRBV4-3 to TRBJ1-5; D is perhaps TRBD1 (6 bases). Germline V gene lookup returns CDR1 LGHNA and CDR2 YSLEER. CDR3 length: 15 amino acids. Trimming cost V 2 bases and J 6 bases, with 14 bases left between them. CDR3 nucleotide sequence: TGCGCCAGCAGCCAACACTACAGGGTTGGTCAGCCCCAGCATTTT. It codes for CASSQHYRVGQPQHF.

This chain joins TRBV6-6 and TRBJ1-2; D remains unclear. The CDR3 spans 16 residues. Germline V gene lookup returns CDR1 MNHNY and CDR2 SVGAGI (reference sequence). Trimming pared 1 base from V and 5 bases from J, leaving 17 bases between. DNA for the CDR3: TGTGCCAGCAGTTACTTCGCCCAGGCGAAATCTTATGGCTACACCTTC. As protein: CASSYFAQAKSYGYTF.

The sample holds many counts of this clonotype. V gene TRBV12-3 or TRBV12-4 combines with J gene TRBJ2-1; D uncertain. Trimming took off 1 base at V and 6 bases at J, with 7 bases between the two ends. The CDR3 is made up of 13 amino acids. The CDR3 DNA follows: TGTGCCAGCAGTTTAGGCGGCCCCAATGAGCAGTTCTTC. It is translated as CASSLGGPNEQFF.

This clonotype turned up a few times. The chain combines TRBV9 with TRBJ2-5; TRBD2 might be the D (5 bases). Matching the DNA end better, TRBJ2-7 makes the J call doubtful. CDR3 length: 15 residues. CDR1 is SGDLS, CDR2 YYNGEE, per germline. CDR3 amino acids: CASSVAARGGYEQYF. In DNA, the CDR3 is TGTGCCAGCAGCGTAGCCGCTAGAGGAGGCTACGAGCAGTACTTC.

The rearrangement uses TRBV29-1 and TRBJ1-4; D gene unclear. Trimming removed 5 bases at V and 3 bases at J, with 10 bases between. The V gene's germline CDR1 is SQVTM and CDR2 ANQGSEA. This CDR3 is built from 13 residues. The CDR3 sequence is CSVRQPSNEKLFF. The CDR3 DNA is TGCAGCGTTCGGCAGCCTTCTAATGAAAAACTGTTTTTT.

In regard to this clonotype: An end of the junction differs from the germline gene, which may be a read error. V and J are TRBV4-1 and TRBJ2-1; D remains ambiguous. Germline assignment: CDR1 MGHRA and CDR2 YSYEKL. The CDR3 has 12 amino acids. The DNA for the CDR3 is TGCGCCAGCTTTGACTCCGACAATGAGCAGTTCTTC. This encodes CASFDSDNEQFF.

The V and J genes are TRBV20-1 and TRBJ2-3, with no clear D. From germline, CDR1 is DFQATT and CDR2 SNEGSKA (reference sequence). The CDR3 length is 13 residues. Trimming left V 5 bases short and J 2 bases short, with 11 bases between. DNA for the CDR3: TGCAGTGCTCCCAGCCCCTACACAGATACGCAGTATTTT. Protein product: CSAPSPYTDTQYF.

Notes on this clonotype: A much larger clone lies one base from this, so it may be a read error. This chain links TRBV7-3 with TRBJ2-1, with TRBD2 as a possible D gene (6 bases). Germline V CDR1 and CDR2: SGHTA, FQGTGA. Trimming shortened V by 5 bases and J by 3 bases, and 20 bases separated the two germline ends. This CDR3 region has 17 residues. The CDR3 DNA follows: TGTGCCAGCAGCCCGGGGGTGAGCCGGGGCTACTACAATGAGCAGTTCTTC. This sequence encodes CASSPGVSRGYYNEQFF.

V is TRBV12-3 or TRBV12-4 and J is TRBJ2-3; no firm D call. The CDR3 is 12 residues long. Trimming took 3 bases from V and 15 from J, leaving 16 bases between them. CDR3 sequence: CASSLRADVEYF. DNA of the CDR3: TGTGCCAGCAGTTTGAGAGCAGATGTGGAATATTTT.

CDR3 sequence reads: CASSPISDRDLAFF. CDR3 DNA: TGCGCCAGCAGCCCCATCTCTGACAGGGACCTCGCTTTCTTT. The V and J genes are TRBV5-1 and TRBJ1-1; 7 nucleotides agree with TRBD1. From germline, CDR1 is SGHRS and CDR2 YFSETQ. CDR3 length: 14 amino acids. J lost 11 bases, V lost 4 bases, and 14 bases had no gene match. Supplemented by reference TRBV5-1 and TRBJ1-1, the full variable domain reads KAGVTQTPRYLIKTRGQQVTLSCSPISGHRSVSWYQQTPGQGLQFLFEYFSETQRNKGNFPGRFSGRQFSNSRSEMNVSTLELGDSALYLCASSPISDRDLAFFGQGTRLTVV.

This rearrangement joins TRBV29-1 to TRBJ2-7; D possibly corresponds to TRBD2 (5 bases). The CDR3 consists of 11 residues. Trimming removed 5 bases from V and 4 bases from J, with 9 bases in between. Germline CDR1 reads SQVTM; CDR2 reads ANQGSEA. The CDR3 DNA reads as TGCAGCGTTTATAGGGAGTACGAGCAGTACTTC. Amino acid sequence: CSVYREYEQYF.

This clonotype was detected only a few times. The chain recombines TRBV20-1 with TRBJ2-1; D ambiguous. Trimming shortened V by 4 bases and J by 7 bases, and 2 bases separated the two germline ends. This CDR3 spans 9 amino acids. CDR1 is DFQATT, CDR2 SNEGSKA, per germline (reference sequence). For the CDR3, the DNA is TGCAGTGCTAATAATGAGCAGTTCTTC. Translated: CSANNEQFF.

The genes are TRBV10-3 and TRBJ1-2; D perhaps matches TRBD1 (6 bases). The CDR3 has 15 amino acids. V was cut by 3 bases and J by 3 bases, with 14 bases left in between. Germline values: CDR1 ENHRY, CDR2 SYGVKD. Here the CDR3 DNA reads TGTGCCATCAGTGACATACAGGGTCCAGACTATGGCTACACCTTC. As protein: CAISDIQGPDYGYTF.

The gene calls are TRBV7-2 and TRBJ2-7; possible D gene TRBD2, 6 bases. Germline CDR1 reads SGHTA; CDR2 reads FQGNSA. This CDR3 spans 16 amino acids. The V and J ends lost 1 base and 7 bases respectively, with 20 bases between them. CDR3 amino acids: CASSLGAGTRYGEQYF. In nucleotides, the CDR3 is TGTGCCAGCAGCTTAGGTGCGGGAACTCGATACGGAGAGCAGTACTTC.

The V call is TRBV7-3, the J call TRBJ1-2; D might be TRBD1 (5 bases). V lost 3 bases and J 8 bases, leaving 13 bases between the germline ends. The CDR3 extends over 13 amino acids. Germline-derived CDR1 and CDR2 are SGHTA and FQGTGA. CDR3 coding DNA: TGTGCCAGCAGCTTCTCCAGGGCCCTCGGCTACACCTTC. Translating gives CASSFSRALGYTF.

There are a few counts of this clonotype. The chain is built from TRBV5-1 and TRBJ2-5, with D possibly TRBD1 on 6 matching bases. The V end was cut by 3 bases, the J end by 1 base, with 10 bases between. CDR1 and CDR2 from the germline V gene are SGHRS and YFSETQ. This CDR3 contains 14 residues. The CDR3 sequence: CASSSGHRQETQYF. CDR3 nucleotides: TGCGCCAGCAGCTCGGGACACCGCCAAGAGACCCAGTACTTC. Full variable domain (remainder filled in from reference TRBV5-1 and TRBJ2-5): KAGVTQTPRYLIKTRGQQVTLSCSPISGHRSVSWYQQTPGQGLQFLFEYFSETQRNKGNFPGRFSGRQFSNSRSEMNVSTLELGDSALYLCASSSGHRQETQYFGPGTRLLVL.

A few counts support this clonotype. DNA for the CDR3: TGCAGTGCTCATTCCGACGCAGTGGCGGGCACAGATACGCAGTATTTT. Translated, it gives CSAHSDAVAGTDTQYF. This chain links TRBV20-1 with TRBJ2-3; D gene ambiguous. The germline V gene encodes CDR1 DFQATT and CDR2 SNEGSKA (reference sequence). There are 16 residues in the CDR3. Trimming removed 5 bases at V and 1 base at J, with 19 bases between.

This clonotype turned up a few times. V gene TRBV20-1 combines with J gene TRBJ2-1; 7 bases are shared with TRBD2. CDR3 length: 16 amino acids. The trim removed 3 bases at V and 8 bases at J, leaving 16 bases unmatched. Germline CDR1 reads DFQATT; CDR2 reads SNEGSKA (reference sequence). The CDR3 DNA sequence: TGCAGTGCTAGTGGGGCGGGAGTTGGTGTTGGCTATGAGCAGTTCTTC. Encoded protein: CSASGAGVGVGYEQFF.

This clonotype was observed a handful of times. The rearrangement uses TRBV27 and TRBJ1-3; D possibly corresponds to TRBD1 (5 bases). Germline-derived CDR1 and CDR2 are MNHEY and SMNVEV (reference sequence). Trimming pared 6 bases from V and 3 bases from J, leaving 12 bases between. The CDR3 is made up of 14 amino acids. The CDR3 DNA reads TGTGCCAGCAGGCCGGACACCCTTGGAAACACCATATATTTT. This gives the protein CASRPDTLGNTIYF.

This clonotype was recorded a few times. V usage is TRBV25-1 and J usage is TRBJ2-5, with D perhaps being TRBD1 or TRBD2 (5 bases each). The J call may be in error: the DNA end matches TRBJ2-7 better. Germline V gives CDR1 MGHDK, CDR2 SYGVNS. This CDR3 is 16 amino acids long. CDR3 protein: CASSGTSTSYSYEQYF. The DNA for the CDR3 is TGTGCCAGCAGCGGGACCAGCACCAGTTATTCCTACGAGCAGTACTTC.

This chain connects TRBV12-3 or TRBV12-4 to TRBJ1-3; D is unresolved. The CDR3 spans 14 residues. The V end lost 7 bases, the J end lost 0 bases, and 10 bases lay between the germline ends. The CDR3 nucleotides read TGTGCCAGCATCACTGATTACTCTGGAAACACCATATATTTT. Translated: CASITDYSGNTIYF.

This clonotype has more than one count but fewer than ten. The rearrangement joins TRBV20-1 to TRBJ1-5; 9 bases agree with TRBD1. Germline loops: CDR1 DFQATT, CDR2 SNEGSKA (reference sequence). This CDR3 is 13 amino acids long. Trimming removed 5 bases from V and 5 bases from J; junction bases left unmatched: 4. Here the CDR3 DNA reads TGCAGTGCTGGACAGGGGCCCTATCAGCCCCAGCATTTT. It codes for CSAGQGPYQPQHF.